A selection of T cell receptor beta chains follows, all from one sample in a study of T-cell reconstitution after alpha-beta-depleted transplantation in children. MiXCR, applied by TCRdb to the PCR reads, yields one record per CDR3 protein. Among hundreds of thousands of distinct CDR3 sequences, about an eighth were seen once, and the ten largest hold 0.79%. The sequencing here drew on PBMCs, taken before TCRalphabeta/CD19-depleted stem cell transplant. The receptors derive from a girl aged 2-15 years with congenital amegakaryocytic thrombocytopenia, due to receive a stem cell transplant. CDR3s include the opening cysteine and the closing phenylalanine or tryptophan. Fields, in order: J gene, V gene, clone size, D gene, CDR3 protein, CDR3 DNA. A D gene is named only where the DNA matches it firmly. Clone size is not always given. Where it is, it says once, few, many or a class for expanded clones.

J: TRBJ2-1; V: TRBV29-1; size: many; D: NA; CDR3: CSVSEGRGNEQFF; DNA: TGCAGCGTCTCGGAGGGCCGCGGAAATGAGCAGTTCTTC
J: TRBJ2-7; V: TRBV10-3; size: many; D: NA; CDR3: CAISETPKGEYEQYF; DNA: TGTGCCATCAGTGAGACTCCAAAGGGCGAGTACGAGCAGTACTTC
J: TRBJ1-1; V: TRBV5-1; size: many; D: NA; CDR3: CASSLAGQPNTEAFF; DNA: TGCGCCAGCAGCTTGGCAGGACAGCCGAACACTGAAGCTTTCTTT
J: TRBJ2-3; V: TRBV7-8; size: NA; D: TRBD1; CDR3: CASRDRDLFSSTDTQYF; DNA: TGTGCCAGTCGGGACAGGGACTTATTCTCTAGCACAGATACGCAGTATTTT
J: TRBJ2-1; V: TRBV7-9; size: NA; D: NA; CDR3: CASSPKVGSGGEQFF; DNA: TGTGCCAGCAGCCCCAAGGTGGGGTCAGGAGGGGAGCAGTTCTTC
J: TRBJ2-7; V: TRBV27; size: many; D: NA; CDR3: CASSLRGSPYYEQYF; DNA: TGTGCCAGCAGTTTACGAGGGAGTCCCTACTACGAGCAGTACTTC
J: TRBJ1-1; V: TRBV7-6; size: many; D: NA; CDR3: CASSFQLSMNTEAFF; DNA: TGTGCCAGCAGCTTCCAACTAAGCATGAACACTGAAGCTTTCTTT
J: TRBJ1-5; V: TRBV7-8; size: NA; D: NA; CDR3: CASSPRRTPRQPQHF; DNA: TGTGCCAGCAGCCCTAGGAGGACCCCCCGTCAGCCCCAGCATTTT
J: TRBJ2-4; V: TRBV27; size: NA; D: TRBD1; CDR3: CASSHRTGDANIQYF; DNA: TGTGCCAGCAGTCATAGGACAGGGGACGCAAACATTCAGTACTTC
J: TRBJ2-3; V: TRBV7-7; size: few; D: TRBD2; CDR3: CASSPNTAGGEGCTQYF; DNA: TGTGCCAGCAGCCCCAATACCGCGGGGGGCGAAGGATGTACGCAGTATTTT
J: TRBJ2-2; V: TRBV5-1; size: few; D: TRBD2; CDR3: CATQGLAGNTGELFF; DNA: TGCGCCACCCAGGGACTAGCGGGGAACACCGGGGAGCTGTTTTTT
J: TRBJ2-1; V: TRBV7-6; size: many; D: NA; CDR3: CASSPARVGNGEQFF; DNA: TGTGCCAGCAGCCCAGCGAGGGTCGGTAATGGTGAGCAGTTCTTC
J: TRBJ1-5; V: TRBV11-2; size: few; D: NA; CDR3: CASSALHSNQPQHF; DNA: TGTGCCAGCAGCGCTCTTCATAGCAATCAGCCCCAGCATTTT
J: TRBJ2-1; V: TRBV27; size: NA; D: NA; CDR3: CASSLKSGPLYNEQFF; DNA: TGTGCCAGCAGTTTAAAATCGGGGCCCCTCTACAATGAGCAGTTCTTC
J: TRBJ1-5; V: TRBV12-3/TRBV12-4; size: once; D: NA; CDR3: CASGLQNQPQHF; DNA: TGTGCCAGCGGTCTACAGAATCAGCCCCAGCATTTT
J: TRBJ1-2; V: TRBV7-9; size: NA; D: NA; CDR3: CASNPSESVRGYTF; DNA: TGTGCCAGCAACCCGTCCGAGTCCGTTCGTGGCTACACCTTC
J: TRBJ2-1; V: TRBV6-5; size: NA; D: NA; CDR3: CASSYFAWGNEQFF; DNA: TGTGCCAGCAGTTACTTTGCATGGGGAAATGAGCAGTTCTTC
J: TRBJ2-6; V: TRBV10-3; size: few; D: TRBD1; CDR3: CAITRPDRALLYMLSGANVLTF; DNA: TGTGCCATCACAAGACCGGACAGGGCCCTACTATATATGCTCTCTGGGGCCAACGTCCTGACTTTC
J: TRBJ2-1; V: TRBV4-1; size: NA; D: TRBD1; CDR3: CASSQGWTGSHNEQFF; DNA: TGCGCCAGCAGCCAAGGCTGGACAGGGTCCCACAATGAGCAGTTCTTC
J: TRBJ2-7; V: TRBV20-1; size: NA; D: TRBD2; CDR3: CSAVTGTSGVSYEQYF; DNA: TGCAGTGCTGTCACCGGGACTAGCGGGGTCTCCTACGAGCAGTACTTC
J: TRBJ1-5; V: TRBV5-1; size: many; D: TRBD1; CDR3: CASSRDRQPQHF; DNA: TGCGCCAGCAGCCGGGACAGACAGCCCCAGCATTTT
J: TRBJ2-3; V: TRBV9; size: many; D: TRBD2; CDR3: CASSPPGLADTDTQYF; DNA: TGTGCCAGCAGCCCCCCGGGACTAGCGGACACAGATACGCAGTATTTT
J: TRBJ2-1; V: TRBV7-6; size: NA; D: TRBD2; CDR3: CASSYSGRASYNAQFF; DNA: TGTGCCAGCAGCTATAGCGGGAGGGCCTCCTACAATGCGCAGTTCTTC
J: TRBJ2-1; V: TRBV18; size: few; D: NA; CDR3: CASSPAGQSYNEQFF; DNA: TGTGCCAGCTCACCCGCGGGACAGTCCTACAATGAGCAGTTCTTC
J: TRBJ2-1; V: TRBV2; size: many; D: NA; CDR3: CANANSQWGVNEQFF; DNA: TGTGCCAATGCAAATTCACAGTGGGGGGTTAATGAGCAGTTCTTC
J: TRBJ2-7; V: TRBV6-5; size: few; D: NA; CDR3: CASSWRAGDEQYF; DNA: TGTGCCAGCAGTTGGAGGGCCGGGGACGAGCAGTACTTC
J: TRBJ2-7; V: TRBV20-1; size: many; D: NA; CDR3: CSALRYEQYF; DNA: TGCAGTGCCCTAAGGTACGAGCAGTACTTC
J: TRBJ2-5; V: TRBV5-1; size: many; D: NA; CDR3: CASSLVLKQETQYF; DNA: TGCGCCAGCAGCTTGGTTCTAAAACAAGAGACCCAGTACTTC
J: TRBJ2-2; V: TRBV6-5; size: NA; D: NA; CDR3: CASSSSTVGELFF; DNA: TGTGCCAGCAGTTCCTCTACTGTCGGGGAGCTGTTTTTT
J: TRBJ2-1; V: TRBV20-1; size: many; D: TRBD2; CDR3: CSARAAGTSGRTYNEQFF; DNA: TGCAGTGCTAGAGCCGCCGGGACTAGCGGGAGGACGTACAATGAGCAGTTCTTC
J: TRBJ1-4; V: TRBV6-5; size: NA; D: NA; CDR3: CASSGVGEKLFF; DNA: TGTGCCAGCAGTGGGGTGGGTGAAAAACTGTTTTTT
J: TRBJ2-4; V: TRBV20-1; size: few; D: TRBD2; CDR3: CSATKTGLAGERHIQYF; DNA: TGCAGTGCGACAAAAACGGGACTAGCGGGTGAGAGGCACATTCAGTACTTC
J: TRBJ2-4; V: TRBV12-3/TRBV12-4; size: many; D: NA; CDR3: CASNSRDENIQYF; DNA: TGTGCCAGCAATTCCCGGGACGAAAACATTCAGTACTTC
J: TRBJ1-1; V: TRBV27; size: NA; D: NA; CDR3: CASSFFWGSNTEAFF; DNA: TGTGCCAGCAGTTTTTTTTGGGGGTCCAACACTGAAGCTTTCTTT
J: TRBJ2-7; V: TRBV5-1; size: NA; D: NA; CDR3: CASSWGLATDEQYF; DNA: TGCGCCAGCAGCTGGGGACTGGCCACAGACGAGCAGTACTTC
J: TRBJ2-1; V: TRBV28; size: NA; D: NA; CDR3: CASRLSGDSYNEQFF; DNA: TGTGCCAGCAGGCTAAGCGGAGACTCCTACAATGAGCAGTTCTTC
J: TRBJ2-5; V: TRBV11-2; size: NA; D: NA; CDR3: CASSVGAEETQYF; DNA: TGTGCCAGCAGCGTCGGAGCTGAAGAGACCCAGTACTTC
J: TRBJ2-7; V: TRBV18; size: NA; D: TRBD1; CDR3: CASSPIPGQGYEQYF; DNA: TGTGCCAGCTCACCGATTCCGGGACAGGGTTACGAGCAGTACTTC
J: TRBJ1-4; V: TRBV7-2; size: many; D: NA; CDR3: CASSLTGGTNEKLFF; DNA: TGTGCCAGCAGCTTAACGGGGGGAACTAATGAAAAACTGTTTTTT
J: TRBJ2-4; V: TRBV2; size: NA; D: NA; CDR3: CASSEVGDSAKNIQYF; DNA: TGTGCCAGCAGTGAAGTTGGGGATTCGGCCAAAAACATTCAGTACTTC
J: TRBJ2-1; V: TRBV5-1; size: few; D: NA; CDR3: CASSLVVGRGNEQFF; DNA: TGCGCCAGCAGCTTGGTGGTGGGAAGGGGCAATGAGCAGTTCTTC
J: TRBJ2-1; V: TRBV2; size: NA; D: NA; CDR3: CASSEARRLDEQFF; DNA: TGTGCCAGCAGTGAAGCCCGCAGGCTCGATGAGCAGTTCTTC